This T cell receptor (beta chain) was obtained from a study of T cell changes during pregnancy in multiple sclerosis. Using immunoSEQ multiplex PCR, the repertoire was profiled, and TCRdb retains in-frame clones only, with some absent. This sample has about 59,000 clones; nearly 95% occur once, and the top ten carry 2.6%. The CDR3 consists of 17 residues. J lost 5 bases, V lost 1 base, and 13 bases had no gene match. The germline CDR1 and CDR2 sequences are MNHEY and SMNVEV (reference sequence). This sequence originates from a female donor with multiple sclerosis, enrolled in a pregnancy study. The chain couples TRBV27 to TRBJ2-7, with 8 bases fitting TRBD2. The input for sequencing was CD8+ T cells from peripheral blood mononuclear cells, taken in the third trimester of pregnancy. Here the CDR3 DNA reads TGTGCCAGCAGTTTATGGCTGTCGGGAGGGCCCCGACACGAGCAGTACTTC. Its protein product is CASSLWLSGGPRHEQYF.